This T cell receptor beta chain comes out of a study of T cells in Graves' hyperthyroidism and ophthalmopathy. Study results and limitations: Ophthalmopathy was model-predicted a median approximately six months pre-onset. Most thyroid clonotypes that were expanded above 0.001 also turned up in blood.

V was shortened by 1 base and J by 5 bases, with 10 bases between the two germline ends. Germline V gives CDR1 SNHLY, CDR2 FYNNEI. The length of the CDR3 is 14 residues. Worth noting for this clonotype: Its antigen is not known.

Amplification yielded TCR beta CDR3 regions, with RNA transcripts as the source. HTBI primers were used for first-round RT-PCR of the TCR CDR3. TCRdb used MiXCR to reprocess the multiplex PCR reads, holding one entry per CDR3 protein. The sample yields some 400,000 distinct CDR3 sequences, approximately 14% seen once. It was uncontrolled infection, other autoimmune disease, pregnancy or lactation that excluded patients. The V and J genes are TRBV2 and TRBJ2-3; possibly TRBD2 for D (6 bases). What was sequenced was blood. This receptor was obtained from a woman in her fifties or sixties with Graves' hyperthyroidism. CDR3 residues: CASSEVAAGDTQYF. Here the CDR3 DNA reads TGTGCCAGCAGTGAAGTGGCAGCGGGAGATACGCAGTATTTT.